The 6 T cell receptor beta chains presented below share a single source sample, sequenced in a study of cytomegalovirus exposure and HLA in healthy donors. The PCR contained 60 Vbeta and 13 Jbeta primers. Libraries were prepared by immunoSEQ multiplex PCR; TCRdb keeps only in-frame clonotypes and omits some of them. There are 65,000 to 95,000 clones in the sample; roughly 80% occur only once, and around 15% lies in the top ten. Material: PBMCs. The source is a human donor in good health.

V and J are TRBV27 and TRBJ1-2, with a tentative D call TRBD1 (6 bases). The CDR3 contains 14 residues. Trimming removed 5 bases from V and 6 bases from J, with 16 bases in between. Germline V lookup: CDR1 MNHEY, CDR2 SMNVEV (reference sequence). CDR3 region: CASSPHREGNGYTF. For the CDR3, the DNA is TGTGCCAGCAGTCCCCACAGGGAGGGGAATGGCTACACCTTC.

Details on this clone: Additional DNA sequences in this sample encode the identical CDR3. The CDR3 nucleotides are TGTGCCTGGAGGCGTGCAGCCGGGAACTTTGGACTGTTTTTT. Translation gives CAWRRAAGNFGLFF. J is TRBJ1-4 and V is TRBV30; D is unresolved. The CDR3 contains 14 residues. The germline V gene encodes CDR1 GTSNPN and CDR2 SVGIG (reference sequence). Trimming cost V 3 bases and J 13 bases, with 21 bases left between them.

This clone was counted a few times. An end of the junction does not agree with germline; a read error may underlie this. The CDR3 nucleotides are TGTGCCAGCAGTGAAGTGCGGGGCCCTAGGCCTTTT. Residues: CASSEVRGPRPF. This chain uses TRBV2 with TRBJ1-1; a possible D gene is TRBD1 (5 bases). Germline lookup yields CDR1 SNHLY and CDR2 FYNNEI. The CDR3 is 12 residues long.

This clone has a single count. The gene calls are TRBV6-1 and TRBJ2-4, with TRBD2 matching 7 bases. This CDR3 has 17 residues. Germline assignment: CDR1 MNHNS and CDR2 SASEGT. Trimming took 2 bases from V and 2 from J; bases not matched to a gene: 9. The CDR3 DNA follows: TGTGCCAGCAGTGAAATCCCGGGGGGATTGACCAAAAACATTCAGTACTTC. It codes for CASSEIPGGLTKNIQYF.

This chain connects TRBV6-5 to TRBJ2-3; 9 bases map to TRBD2. CDR3 size: 16 residues. The germline gives CDR1 MNHEY, CDR2 SVGAGI. V shed 2 bases and J 2 bases; nucleotides not matched to a gene: 5. The CDR3 bases are TGTGCCAGCAGTTACGGCCTAGCGGGACCCACAGATACGCAGTATTTT. This codes for CASSYGLAGPTDTQYF.

The rearrangement joins TRBV5-1 to TRBJ2-5, with 10 bases matching TRBD2. Germline V CDR1 and CDR2: SGHRS, YFSETQ. The CDR3 is 16 amino acids. V shed 0 bases and J 5 bases; nucleotides not matched to a gene: 7. CDR3 coding DNA: TGCGCCAGCAGCTTGGTCCCCGGGACTAGCGCCGAGACCCAGTACTTC. As protein: CASSLVPGTSAETQYF.